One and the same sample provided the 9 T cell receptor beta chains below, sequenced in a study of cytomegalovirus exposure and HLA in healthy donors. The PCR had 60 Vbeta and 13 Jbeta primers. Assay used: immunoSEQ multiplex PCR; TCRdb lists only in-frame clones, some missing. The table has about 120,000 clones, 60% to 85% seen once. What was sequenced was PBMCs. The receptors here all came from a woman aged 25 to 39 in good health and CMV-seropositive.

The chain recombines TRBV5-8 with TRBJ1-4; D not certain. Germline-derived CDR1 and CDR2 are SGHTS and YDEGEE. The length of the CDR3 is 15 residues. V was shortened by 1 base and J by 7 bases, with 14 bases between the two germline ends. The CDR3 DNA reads TGTGCCAGCAGCTTGTTTCGGCAGCAGGTTGAAAAACTGTTTTTT. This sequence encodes CASSLFRQQVEKLFF.

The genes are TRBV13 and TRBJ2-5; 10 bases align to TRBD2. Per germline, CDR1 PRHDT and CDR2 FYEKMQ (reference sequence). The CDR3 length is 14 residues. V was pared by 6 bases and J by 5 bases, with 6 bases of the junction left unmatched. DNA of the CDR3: TGTGCCAGCAGTCGTAAGGGACTAGCGGAGACCCAGTACTTC. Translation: CASSRKGLAETQYF.

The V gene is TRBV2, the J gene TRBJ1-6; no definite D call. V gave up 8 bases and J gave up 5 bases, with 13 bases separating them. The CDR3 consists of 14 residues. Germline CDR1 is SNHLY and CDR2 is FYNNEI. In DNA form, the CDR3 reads TGTGCCAGCCGACAACGACCGAATAATTCACCCCTCCACTTT. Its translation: CASRQRPNNSPLHF.

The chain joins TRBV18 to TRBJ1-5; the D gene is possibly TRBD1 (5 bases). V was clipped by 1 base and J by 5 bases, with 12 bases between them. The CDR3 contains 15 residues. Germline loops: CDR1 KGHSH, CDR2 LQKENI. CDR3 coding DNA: TGTGCCAGCTCACCACGGCCGCGGGGGGATCAGCCCCAGCATTTT. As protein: CASSPRPRGDQPQHF.

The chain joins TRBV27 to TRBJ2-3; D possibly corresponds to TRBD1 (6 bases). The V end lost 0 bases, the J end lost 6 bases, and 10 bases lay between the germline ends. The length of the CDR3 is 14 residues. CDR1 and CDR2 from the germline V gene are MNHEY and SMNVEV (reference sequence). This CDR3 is CASSLSQGLDTQYF. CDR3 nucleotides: TGTGCCAGCAGTTTATCACAGGGATTGGATACGCAGTATTTT.

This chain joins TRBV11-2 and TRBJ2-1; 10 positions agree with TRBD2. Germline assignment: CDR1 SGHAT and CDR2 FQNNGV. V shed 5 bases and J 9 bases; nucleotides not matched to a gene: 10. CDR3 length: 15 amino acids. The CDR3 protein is CASSPEVAGGLEQFF. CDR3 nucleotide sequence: TGTGCCAGCAGCCCCGAGGTAGCGGGGGGTCTTGAGCAGTTCTTC.

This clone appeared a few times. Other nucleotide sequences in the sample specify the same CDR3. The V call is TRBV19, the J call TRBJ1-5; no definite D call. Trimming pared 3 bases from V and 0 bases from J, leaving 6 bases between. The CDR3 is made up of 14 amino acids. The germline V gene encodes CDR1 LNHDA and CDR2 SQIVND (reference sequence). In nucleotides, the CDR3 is TGTGCCAGTAGTATCTCGGTTAGCAATCAGCCCCAGCATTTT. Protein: CASSISVSNQPQHF.

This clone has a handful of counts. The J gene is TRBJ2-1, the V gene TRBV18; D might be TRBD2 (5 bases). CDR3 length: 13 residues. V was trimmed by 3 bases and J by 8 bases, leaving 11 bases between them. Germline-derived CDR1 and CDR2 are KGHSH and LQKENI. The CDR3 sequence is CASSPREVDEQFF. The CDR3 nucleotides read TGTGCCAGCTCACCGAGGGAAGTGGATGAGCAGTTCTTC. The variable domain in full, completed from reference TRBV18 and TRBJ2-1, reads NAGVMQNPRHLVRRRGQEARLRCSPMKGHSHVYWYRQLPEEGLKFMVYLQKENIIDESGMPKERFSAEFPKEGPSILRIQQVVRGDSAAYFCASSPREVDEQFFGPGTRLTVL.

This chain's CDR3 is CASRGGFATNEKLFF. The CDR3 DNA is TGTGCCAGCAGGGGGGGTTTTGCAACTAATGAAAAACTGTTTTTT. The chain employs TRBV2 and TRBJ1-4; the D gene is possibly TRBD1 (5 bases). V lost 6 bases to trimming and J lost 0 bases, with 11 bases between them. This CDR3 contains 15 residues. Germline values: CDR1 SNHLY, CDR2 FYNNEI.